This TCR beta chain was obtained from a study of CD8+ T cells in alopecia areata. The germline V gene encodes CDR1 GTSNPN and CDR2 SVGIG (reference sequence). The CDR3 is made up of 13 amino acids. V was shortened by 2 bases and J by 6 bases, with 13 bases between the two germline ends. With regard to this clone: Its antigen is not identified.

Extraction of RNA preceded its reverse transcription into cDNA, which served as the sequencing template. Assay used: immunoSEQ multiplex PCR; TCRdb lists only in-frame clones, some missing. The sample yields over 150,000 clones, approximately 57% seen once. Notes on the study in general: Scalp and blood samples kept many expanded lesional clones throughout tofacitinib.

The treatment is: oral pan-JAK inhibitor, 5-10 mg twice daily. The chain employs TRBV30 and TRBJ1-2, with D possibly TRBD1 on 6 matching bases. Specimen: CD4+ T cells sorted from blood, collected at week 24, from a patient treated with tofacitinib. This TCR derives from a human donor with alopecia areata. The chain's CDR3 is CAWSRGVRDGYTF. For the CDR3, the DNA is TGTGCCTGGAGTAGGGGGGTAAGGGATGGCTACACCTTC.